This TCR beta chain appears in the sequencing data of a study of cytomegalovirus exposure and HLA in healthy donors. Study-wide points: It was reportedly the case that the classifier diagnosed cytomegalovirus status with high specificity and sensitivity.

Clones were read by immunoSEQ multiplex PCR, and TCRdb kept only the in-frame ones, dropping some. The sample lists 120,000 to 150,000 clones; approximately 86% were seen once. Only one count was recorded for this clone. The target antigen is unknown. This CDR3 region has 14 residues. V was cut by 5 bases and J by 5 bases, with 16 bases left in between. Looked up from germline, CDR1 is SGHDN and CDR2 is FVKESK. Sample: PBMCs. This receptor was obtained from a man between 18 and 29 years old in good health and CMV-seropositive. The genes are TRBV14 and TRBJ2-7, with a weak D call TRBD1 (6 bases). The CDR3 is CASSKKIQGDEQYF. CDR3 nucleotide sequence: TGTGCCAGCAGCAAGAAAATACAGGGAGACGAGCAGTACTTC.